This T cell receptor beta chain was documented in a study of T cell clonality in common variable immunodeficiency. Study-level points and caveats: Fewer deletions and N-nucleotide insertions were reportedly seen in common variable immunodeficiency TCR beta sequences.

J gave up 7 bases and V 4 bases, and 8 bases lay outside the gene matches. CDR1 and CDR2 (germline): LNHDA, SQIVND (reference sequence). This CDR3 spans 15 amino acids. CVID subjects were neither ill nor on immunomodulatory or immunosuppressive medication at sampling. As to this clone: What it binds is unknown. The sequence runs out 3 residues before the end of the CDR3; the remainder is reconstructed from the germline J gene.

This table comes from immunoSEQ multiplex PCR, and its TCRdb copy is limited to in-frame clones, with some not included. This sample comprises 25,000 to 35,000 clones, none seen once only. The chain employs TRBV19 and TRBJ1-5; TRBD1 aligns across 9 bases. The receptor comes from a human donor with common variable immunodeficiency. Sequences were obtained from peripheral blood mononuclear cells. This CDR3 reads CASSTGTGIGQPQHF. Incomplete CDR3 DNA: TGTGCCAGTAGTACCGGGACAGGGATCGGCCAGCCC.